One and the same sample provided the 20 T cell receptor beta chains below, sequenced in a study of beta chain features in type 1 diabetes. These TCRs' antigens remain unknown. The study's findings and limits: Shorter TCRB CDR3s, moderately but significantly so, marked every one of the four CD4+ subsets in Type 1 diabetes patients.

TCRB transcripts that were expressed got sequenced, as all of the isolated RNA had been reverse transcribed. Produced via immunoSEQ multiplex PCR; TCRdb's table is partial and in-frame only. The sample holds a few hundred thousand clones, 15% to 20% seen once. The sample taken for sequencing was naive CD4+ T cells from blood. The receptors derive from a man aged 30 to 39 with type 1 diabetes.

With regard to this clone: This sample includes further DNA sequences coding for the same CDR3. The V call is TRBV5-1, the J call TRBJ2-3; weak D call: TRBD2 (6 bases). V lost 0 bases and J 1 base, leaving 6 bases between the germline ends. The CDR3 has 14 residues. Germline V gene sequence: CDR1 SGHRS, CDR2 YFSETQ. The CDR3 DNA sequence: TGCGCCAGCAGCTTGGCGGGGGGCACAGATACGCAGTATTTT. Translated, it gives CASSLAGGTDTQYF.

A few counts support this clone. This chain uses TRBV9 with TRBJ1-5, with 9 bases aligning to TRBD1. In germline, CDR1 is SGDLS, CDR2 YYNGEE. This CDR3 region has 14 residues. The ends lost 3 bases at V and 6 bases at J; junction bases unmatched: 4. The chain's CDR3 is CASSGDREGQPQHF. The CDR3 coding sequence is TGTGCCAGCAGCGGGGACAGGGAGGGTCAGCCCCAGCATTTT.

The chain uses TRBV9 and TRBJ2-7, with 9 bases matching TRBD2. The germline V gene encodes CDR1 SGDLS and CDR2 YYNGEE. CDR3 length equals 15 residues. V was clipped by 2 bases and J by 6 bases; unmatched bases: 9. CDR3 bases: TGTGCCAGCAGCGTCTCCTGGACTAGCGATTTCGAGCAGTACTTC. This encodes CASSVSWTSDFEQYF.

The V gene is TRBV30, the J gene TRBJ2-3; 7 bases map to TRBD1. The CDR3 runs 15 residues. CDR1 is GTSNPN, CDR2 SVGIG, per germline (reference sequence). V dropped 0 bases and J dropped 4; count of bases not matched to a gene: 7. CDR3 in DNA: TGTGCCTGGAGTGTAGCCAGGGGGATCGCAGATACGCAGTATTTT. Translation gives CAWSVARGIADTQYF.

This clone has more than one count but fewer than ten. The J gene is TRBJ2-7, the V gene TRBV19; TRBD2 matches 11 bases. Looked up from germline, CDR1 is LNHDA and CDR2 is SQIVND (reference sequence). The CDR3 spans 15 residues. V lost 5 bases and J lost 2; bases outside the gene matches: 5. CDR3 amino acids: CASSRTSGPTYEQYF. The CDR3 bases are TGTGCCAGTAGTCGGACTAGCGGGCCTACCTACGAGCAGTACTTC.

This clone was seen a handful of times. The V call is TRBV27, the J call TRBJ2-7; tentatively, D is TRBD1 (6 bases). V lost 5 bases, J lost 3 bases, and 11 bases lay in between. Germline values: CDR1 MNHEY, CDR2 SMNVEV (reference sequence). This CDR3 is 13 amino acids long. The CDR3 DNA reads TGTGCCAGCAGTCGACAGGAGGTCTACGAGCAGTACTTC. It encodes CASSRQEVYEQYF.

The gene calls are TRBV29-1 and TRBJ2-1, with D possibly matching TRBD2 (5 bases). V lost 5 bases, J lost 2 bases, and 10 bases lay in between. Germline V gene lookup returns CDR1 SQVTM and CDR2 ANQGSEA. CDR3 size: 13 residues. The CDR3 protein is CSVNKRTYNEQFF. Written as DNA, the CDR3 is TGCAGCGTTAATAAGCGGACCTACAATGAGCAGTTCTTC.

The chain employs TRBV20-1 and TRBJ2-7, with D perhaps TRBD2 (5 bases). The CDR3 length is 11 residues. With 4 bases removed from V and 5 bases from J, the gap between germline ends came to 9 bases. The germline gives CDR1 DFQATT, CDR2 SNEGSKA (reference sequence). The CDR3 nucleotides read TGCAGTGCTAACGAGAGGGACGAGCAGTACTTC. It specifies CSANERDEQYF.

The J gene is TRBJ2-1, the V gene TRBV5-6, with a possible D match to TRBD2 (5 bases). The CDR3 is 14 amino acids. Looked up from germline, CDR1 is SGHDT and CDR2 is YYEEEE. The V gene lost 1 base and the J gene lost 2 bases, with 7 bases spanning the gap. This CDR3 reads CASSLSGTYNEQFF. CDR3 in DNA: TGTGCCAGCAGCTTGTCCGGGACCTACAATGAGCAGTTCTTC.

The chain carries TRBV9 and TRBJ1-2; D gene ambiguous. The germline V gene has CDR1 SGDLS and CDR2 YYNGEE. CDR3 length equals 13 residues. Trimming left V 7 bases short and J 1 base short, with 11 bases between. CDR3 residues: CASGGPFNYGYTF. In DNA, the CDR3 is TGTGCCAGCGGTGGCCCCTTTAACTATGGCTACACCTTC.

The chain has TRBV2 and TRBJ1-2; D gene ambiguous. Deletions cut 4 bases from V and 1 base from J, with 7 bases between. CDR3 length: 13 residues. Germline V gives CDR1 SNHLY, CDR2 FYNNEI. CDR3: CASSVRINYGYTF. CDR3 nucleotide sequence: TGTGCCAGCAGTGTCCGGATTAACTATGGCTACACCTTC.

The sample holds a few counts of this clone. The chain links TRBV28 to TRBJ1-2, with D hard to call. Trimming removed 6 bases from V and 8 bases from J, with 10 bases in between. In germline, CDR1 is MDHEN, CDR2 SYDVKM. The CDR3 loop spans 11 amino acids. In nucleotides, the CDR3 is TGTGCCAGCAGCCTTGGCCGAGGCTACACCTTC. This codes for CASSLGRGYTF.

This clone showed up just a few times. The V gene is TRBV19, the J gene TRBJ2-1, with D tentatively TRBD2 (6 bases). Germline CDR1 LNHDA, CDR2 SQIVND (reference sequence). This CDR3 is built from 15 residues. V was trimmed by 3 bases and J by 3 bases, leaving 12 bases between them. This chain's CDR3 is CASSMEGRGYNEQFF. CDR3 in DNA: TGTGCCAGTAGTATGGAGGGAAGGGGCTACAATGAGCAGTTCTTC.

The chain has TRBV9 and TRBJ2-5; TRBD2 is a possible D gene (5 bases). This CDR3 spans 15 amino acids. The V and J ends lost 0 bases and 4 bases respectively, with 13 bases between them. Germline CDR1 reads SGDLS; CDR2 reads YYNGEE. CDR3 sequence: CASSVGGLSAETQYF. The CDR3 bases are TGTGCCAGCAGCGTAGGAGGGTTATCGGCAGAGACCCAGTACTTC.

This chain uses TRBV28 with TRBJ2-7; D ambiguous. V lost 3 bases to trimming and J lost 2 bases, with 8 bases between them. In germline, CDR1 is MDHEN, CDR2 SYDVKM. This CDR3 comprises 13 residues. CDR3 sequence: CASSLDGAYEQYF. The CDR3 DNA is TGTGCCAGCAGTTTGGACGGAGCCTACGAGCAGTACTTC.

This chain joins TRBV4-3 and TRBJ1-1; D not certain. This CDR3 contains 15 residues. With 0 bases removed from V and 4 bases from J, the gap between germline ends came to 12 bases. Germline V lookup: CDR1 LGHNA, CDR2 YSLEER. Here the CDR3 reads CASSQDGTGPTEAFF. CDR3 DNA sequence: TGCGCCAGCAGCCAAGATGGTACGGGCCCCACTGAAGCTTTCTTT.

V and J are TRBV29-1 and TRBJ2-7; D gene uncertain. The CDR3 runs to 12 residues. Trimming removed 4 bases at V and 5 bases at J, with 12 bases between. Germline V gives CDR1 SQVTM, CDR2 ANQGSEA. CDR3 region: CSVVRTNDEQYF. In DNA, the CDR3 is TGCAGCGTTGTTAGAACAAACGACGAGCAGTACTTC.

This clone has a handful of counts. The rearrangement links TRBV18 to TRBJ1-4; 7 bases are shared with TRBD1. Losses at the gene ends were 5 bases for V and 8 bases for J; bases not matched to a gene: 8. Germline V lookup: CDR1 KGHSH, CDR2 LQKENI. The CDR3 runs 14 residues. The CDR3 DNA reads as TGTGCCAGCTCAGTGGGACAGATGGAAGAAAAACTGTTTTTT. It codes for CASSVGQMEEKLFF.

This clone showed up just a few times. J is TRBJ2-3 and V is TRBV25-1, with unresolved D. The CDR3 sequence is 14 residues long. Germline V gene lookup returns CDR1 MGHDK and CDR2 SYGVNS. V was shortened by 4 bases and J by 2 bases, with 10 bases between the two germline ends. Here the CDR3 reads CASSVQRNTDTQYF. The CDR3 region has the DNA TGTGCCAGCAGTGTGCAGAGAAACACAGATACGCAGTATTTT.

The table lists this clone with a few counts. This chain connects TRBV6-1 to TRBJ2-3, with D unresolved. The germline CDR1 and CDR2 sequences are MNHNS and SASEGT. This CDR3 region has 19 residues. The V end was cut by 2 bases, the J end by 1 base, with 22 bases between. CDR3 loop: CASSESLRLWSGGTDTQYF. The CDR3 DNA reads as TGTGCCAGCAGTGAATCCCTCCGTTTGTGGTCTGGGGGCACAGATACGCAGTATTTT.